Reported below is one T cell receptor beta chain. These data are taken from a study of cytomegalovirus exposure and HLA in healthy donors. The PCR employed 60 Vbeta primers together with 13 Jbeta primers. The table came from immunoSEQ multiplex PCR; TCRdb's copy has only in-frame clones and leaves some out. The sample contains 75,000 to 90,000 clones, approximately 80% of which appear only once. The clonotype was recovered from a woman aged 40 to 49 in good health and CMV-seropositive. The sample was PBMCs.

CDR3 sequence: CASSHKTGGEEKLFF. CDR3 DNA: TGCGCCAGCAGTCACAAAACAGGGGGCGAAGAAAAACTGTTTTTT. The chain is built from TRBV23-1 and TRBJ1-4, with 9 bases matching TRBD1. TRBV23-1 is recorded as an ORF, its role being uncertain. J was trimmed by 8 bases and V by 3 bases; bases with no gene match: 7. The CDR3 loop spans 15 amino acids.